Presented here are 4 T cell receptor beta chains from one specimen sequenced in a study of OX40 agonist ivuxolimab in advanced cancers. The library relied on the immunoSEQ multiplex PCR assay. Sourced from immuneACCESS, this table was stored by TCRdb with only in-frame sequences that have V and J called. A share of the clones is absent; for the studies checked, an unresolved V gene accounts for under half, and the remainder has no known explanation. Present in this sample are around 51,000 clones, 85% to 90% of which were seen just once. The ten top clones hold about 9.4% of the sample. The material sequenced was CD4+ or CD8+ T cells sorted from blood, taken in a trial of the OX40 agonist ivuxolimab. The receptors here all came from an adult with an advanced solid tumor such as melanoma, head and neck, liver or kidney cancer.

The genes are TRBV10-3 and TRBJ2-2; the D is unclear. The CDR3 is made up of 14 amino acids. V was cut by 7 bases and J by 0 bases, with 9 bases left in between. CDR1 is ENHRY and CDR2 is SYGVKD in the germline V gene. This CDR3 reads CAITEQPNTGELFF. CDR3 nucleotide sequence: TGTGCCATCACGGAACAACCGAACACCGGGGAGCTGTTTTTT.

The chain carries TRBV27 and TRBJ1-5; maybe TRBD1 (5 bases). Trimming took 0 bases from V and 1 from J, leaving 10 bases between them. Germline CDR1 MNHEY, CDR2 SMNVEV (reference sequence). CDR3 length: 16 amino acids. The CDR3, as DNA: TGTGCCAGCAGTTTATCTACAGGCGGCAGCAATCAGCCCCAGCATTTT. Its translation is CASSLSTGGSNQPQHF.

V and J are TRBV7-2 and TRBJ1-5; D call uncertain. V shed 4 bases and J shed 0 bases, with 16 bases lying between them. The CDR3 is 17 residues long. Germline V gene sequence: CDR1 SGHTA, CDR2 FQGNSA. CDR3 nucleotides: TGTGCCAGCAGCTGGGCCTCAGGACGGCATAGCAATCAGCCCCAGCATTTT. Encoded protein: CASSWASGRHSNQPQHF.

J is TRBJ1-1 and V is TRBV10-3, with D hard to call. CDR3 length: 15 residues. V dropped 2 bases and J dropped 0 bases, with 10 bases sitting between them. Germline V gene sequence: CDR1 ENHRY, CDR2 SYGVKD. The CDR3 bases are TGTGCCATCAGTGAGGTGAGATTAATGAACACTGAAGCTTTCTTT. It codes for CAISEVRLMNTEAFF.